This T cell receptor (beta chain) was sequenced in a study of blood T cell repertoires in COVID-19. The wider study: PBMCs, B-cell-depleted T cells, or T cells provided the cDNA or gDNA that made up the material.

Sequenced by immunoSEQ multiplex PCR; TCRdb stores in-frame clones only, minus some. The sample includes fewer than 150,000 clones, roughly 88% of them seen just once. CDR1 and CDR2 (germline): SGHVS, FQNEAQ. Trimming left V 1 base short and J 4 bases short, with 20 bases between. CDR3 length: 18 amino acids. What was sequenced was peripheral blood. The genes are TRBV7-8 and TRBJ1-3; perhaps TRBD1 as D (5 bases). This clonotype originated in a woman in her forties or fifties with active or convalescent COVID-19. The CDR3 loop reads CASSLGVRQGSRGNTIYF. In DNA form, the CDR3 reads TGTGCCAGCAGCTTAGGTGTGCGGCAGGGCTCGAGGGGAAACACCATATATTTT.